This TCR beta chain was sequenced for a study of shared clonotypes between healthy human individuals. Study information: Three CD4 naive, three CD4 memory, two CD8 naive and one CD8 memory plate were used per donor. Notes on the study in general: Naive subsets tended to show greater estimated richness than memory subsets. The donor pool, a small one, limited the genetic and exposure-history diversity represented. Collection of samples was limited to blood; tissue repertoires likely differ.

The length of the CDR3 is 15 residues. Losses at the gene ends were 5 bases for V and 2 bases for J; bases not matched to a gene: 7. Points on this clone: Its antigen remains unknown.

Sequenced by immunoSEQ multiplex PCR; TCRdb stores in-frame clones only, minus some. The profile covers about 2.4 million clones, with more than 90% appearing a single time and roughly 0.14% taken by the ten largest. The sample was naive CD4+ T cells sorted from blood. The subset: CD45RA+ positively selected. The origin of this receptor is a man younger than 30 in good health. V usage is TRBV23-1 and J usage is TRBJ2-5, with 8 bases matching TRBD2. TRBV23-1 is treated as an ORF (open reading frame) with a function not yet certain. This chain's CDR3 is CASSTSSGQQETQYF. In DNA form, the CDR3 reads TGCGCCAGCAGTACCTCTAGCGGGCAACAAGAGACCCAGTACTTC.